These T cell receptor beta chains were read from a single sample in a study of blood T cell repertoires in COVID-19. TCRdb's copy holds only in-frame clones and misses some; the assay was immunoSEQ multiplex PCR. The data show some 66,000 clones, 60% to 85% seen once. The sequenced material came from peripheral blood. These receptors all come from a woman of 80 years or more with acute or convalescent COVID-19. CDR3s include the opening cysteine and the closing phenylalanine or tryptophan. D genes are given only for firm matches. The size entry is marked missing in some rows and otherwise reads once, few, many or a size class.

V gene: TRBV28; clone size: .; D gene: TRBD1; J gene: TRBJ1-4; CDR3 DNA: TGTGCCAGCAGCCAGGGACAGGGGCTCTCTTTT; CDR3 protein: CASSQGQGLSF
V gene: TRBV7-3; clone size: .; D gene: .; J gene: TRBJ2-3; CDR3 DNA: TGTGCCAGCAGCTTATTAGGAGCAGATACGCAGTATTTT; CDR3 protein: CASSLLGADTQYF
V gene: TRBV5-1; clone size: .; D gene: .; J gene: TRBJ1-1; CDR3 DNA: TGCGCCAGCAGCTTGACAGTTTCGAACACTGAAGCTTTCTTT; CDR3 protein: CASSLTVSNTEAFF
V gene: TRBV11-2; clone size: .; D gene: .; J gene: TRBJ2-5; CDR3 DNA: TGTGCCAGCAGCTTCCCGGGAGCGGAGACCCAGTACTTC; CDR3 protein: CASSFPGAETQYF
V gene: TRBV5-1; clone size: .; D gene: .; J gene: TRBJ1-1; CDR3 DNA: TGCGCCAGCAGCCCGGGGGAGAGAAGGAGTGAAGCTTTCTTT; CDR3 protein: CASSPGERRSEAFF
V gene: TRBV19; clone size: .; D gene: .; J gene: TRBJ2-5; CDR3 DNA: TGTGCCAGTACTACGCCCGGAGGGACCCAGTACTTC; CDR3 protein: CASTTPGGTQYF
V gene: TRBV19; clone size: .; D gene: TRBD1; J gene: TRBJ1-1; CDR3 DNA: TGTGCCAGTAGTTCAATGACAGGGCAAGAAACTGAAGCTTTCTTT; CDR3 protein: CASSSMTGQETEAFF
V gene: TRBV27; clone size: .; D gene: .; J gene: TRBJ1-6; CDR3 DNA: TGTGCCAGCAGTGTCCTCATGAGCTCCTATAATTCACCCCTCCACTTT; CDR3 protein: CASSVLMSSYNSPLHF
V gene: TRBV24-1; clone size: .; D gene: TRBD1; J gene: TRBJ2-2; CDR3 DNA: TGTGCCACCAGTGATACCCGGACAGGGTACACCGGGGAGCTGTTTTTT; CDR3 protein: CATSDTRTGYTGELFF
V gene: TRBV7-6; clone size: .; D gene: .; J gene: TRBJ1-3; CDR3 DNA: TGTGCCAGCAGCTTAAATATCGGTTCTGGAAACACCATATATTTT; CDR3 protein: CASSLNIGSGNTIYF
V gene: TRBV4-2; clone size: .; D gene: .; J gene: TRBJ1-1; CDR3 DNA: TGTGCCAGCAGCCAAGACAGGGGGAACACTGAAGCTTTCTTT; CDR3 protein: CASSQDRGNTEAFF
V gene: TRBV3-1/TRBV3-2; clone size: .; D gene: TRBD1; J gene: TRBJ1-6; CDR3 DNA: TGTGCCAGCAGCTCAGGGGGGCAATCACCCCTCCACTTT; CDR3 protein: CASSSGGQSPLHF
V gene: TRBV4-3; clone size: .; D gene: .; J gene: TRBJ2-3; CDR3 DNA: TGCGCCAGCAGCCAAGTGACCCCCTTCACAGCTAGCACAGATACGCAGTATTTT; CDR3 protein: CASSQVTPFTASTDTQYF
V gene: TRBV5-3; clone size: once; D gene: .; J gene: TRBJ2-7; CDR3 DNA: TGTGCCAGAACCTTAGGTGGAGCTTCTTCCTACGAGCAGTACTTC; CDR3 protein: CARTLGGASSYEQYF
V gene: TRBV18; clone size: .; D gene: TRBD1; J gene: TRBJ2-7; CDR3 DNA: TGTGCCAGCTCGGGAGACAGGGGTGGGGACCACGAGCAGTACTTC; CDR3 protein: CASSGDRGGDHEQYF
V gene: TRBV2; clone size: .; D gene: .; J gene: TRBJ2-5; CDR3 DNA: TGTGCCAGCAGTGACAGGGGTGTAGAGACCCAGTACTTC; CDR3 protein: CASSDRGVETQYF
V gene: TRBV27; clone size: .; D gene: TRBD2; J gene: TRBJ2-7; CDR3 DNA: TGTGCCAGCAGATCGACTAGCGGTTCCTACGAGCAGTACTTC; CDR3 protein: CASRSTSGSYEQYF
V gene: TRBV19; clone size: .; D gene: .; J gene: TRBJ2-7; CDR3 DNA: TGTGCCAGTAGTAAGGGCACGGGACACGGGGCTTACGAGCAGTACTTC; CDR3 protein: CASSKGTGHGAYEQYF
V gene: TRBV7-2; clone size: once; D gene: .; J gene: TRBJ1-1; CDR3 DNA: TGTGCCAGCAGCTTCCAGGGTACGGACACTGAAGCTTTCTTT; CDR3 protein: CASSFQGTDTEAFF
V gene: TRBV12-3/TRBV12-4; clone size: .; D gene: TRBD1; J gene: TRBJ2-5; CDR3 DNA: TGTGCCAGCAGTTCCGTCAGGGGGGAGACCCAGTACTTC; CDR3 protein: CASSSVRGETQYF
V gene: TRBV10-3; clone size: .; D gene: TRBD2; J gene: TRBJ2-1; CDR3 DNA: TGTGCCATCAGCCCTTGGGAGGGACTAGCGGGAGGCAATGAGCAGTTCTTC; CDR3 protein: CAISPWEGLAGGNEQFF
V gene: TRBV19; clone size: .; D gene: TRBD1; J gene: TRBJ2-2; CDR3 DNA: TGTGCCAGTAGAAGACAGGGAACCGGGGAGCTGTTTTTT; CDR3 protein: CASRRQGTGELFF
V gene: TRBV28; clone size: .; D gene: .; J gene: TRBJ2-2; CDR3 DNA: TGTGCCAGCAGTTCGGGGGTCTTGGGCCAGAACACCGGGGAGCTGTTTTTT; CDR3 protein: CASSSGVLGQNTGELFF
V gene: TRBV28; clone size: .; D gene: .; J gene: TRBJ1-5; CDR3 DNA: TGTGCCAGCAGAACAGGGCTATGGCCCCAGCATTTT; CDR3 protein: CASRTGLWPQHF
V gene: TRBV19; clone size: .; D gene: .; J gene: TRBJ1-1; CDR3 DNA: TGTGCCAGTGGGGGGGCGGATTCCTCCCTCATGAACACTGAAGCTTTCTTT; CDR3 protein: CASGGADSSLMNTEAFF
V gene: TRBV29-1; clone size: .; D gene: .; J gene: TRBJ2-7; CDR3 DNA: TGCAGCGGAGCAGGGACAAACAGTGGCTCCTACGAGCAGTACTTC; CDR3 protein: CSGAGTNSGSYEQYF
V gene: TRBV2; clone size: .; D gene: .; J gene: TRBJ2-1; CDR3 DNA: TGTGCCAGCAGTGAAGTTACTTCCTACAATGAGCAGTTCTTC; CDR3 protein: CASSEVTSYNEQFF
V gene: TRBV19; clone size: .; D gene: .; J gene: TRBJ2-1; CDR3 DNA: TGTGCCAGTAGACCGGCGGAGAGCTCCTACAATGAGCAGTTCTTC; CDR3 protein: CASRPAESSYNEQFF
V gene: TRBV28; clone size: .; D gene: .; J gene: TRBJ2-7; CDR3 DNA: TGTGCCAGCAGTTTTTCATGGGGCAGCTACGAGCAGTACTTC; CDR3 protein: CASSFSWGSYEQYF
V gene: TRBV28; clone size: once; D gene: TRBD2; J gene: TRBJ2-1; CDR3 DNA: TGTGCCAGCAGTGCCTTAGCGGGAGGAAGCTCCTACAATGAGCAGTTCTTC; CDR3 protein: CASSALAGGSSYNEQFF
V gene: TRBV27; clone size: .; D gene: TRBD2; J gene: TRBJ2-1; CDR3 DNA: TGTGCCAGCAGTTTAAGGCGGGAGAACAATGAGCAGTTCTTC; CDR3 protein: CASSLRRENNEQFF
V gene: TRBV27; clone size: .; D gene: TRBD2; J gene: TRBJ2-7; CDR3 DNA: TGTGCCAGCAGAAGAGCGGGAGTCATTTTCGAGCAGTACTTC; CDR3 protein: CASRRAGVIFEQYF
V gene: TRBV2; clone size: .; D gene: TRBD2; J gene: TRBJ2-5; CDR3 DNA: TGTGCCAGCAGTGCCGGACTAGCGGGAGAGGAGACCCAGTACTTC; CDR3 protein: CASSAGLAGEETQYF
V gene: TRBV29-1; clone size: .; D gene: TRBD1; J gene: TRBJ2-1; CDR3 DNA: TGCAGCGTTCTGGACAGGGTTATTAACAATGAGCAGTTCTTC; CDR3 protein: CSVLDRVINNEQFF